This T cell receptor beta chain is drawn from a study of glioma-infiltrating T cells after dendritic cell vaccination. Assay used: immunoSEQ multiplex PCR; TCRdb lists only in-frame clones, some missing. This sample has approximately 100,000 clones, with approximately 80% found just once. The V gene lost 5 bases and the J gene lost 6 bases, with 14 bases spanning the gap. CDR3 length equals 14 residues. Germline lookup yields CDR1 SGHTA and CDR2 FQGTGA. This TCR derives from a human donor with glioblastoma. This sequence joins TRBV7-3 and TRBJ2-1, with D maybe TRBD1 (6 bases). The sample in question was blood, obtained before dendritic cell vaccination. The CDR3 sequence: CASSESTGRNEQFF. Here the CDR3 DNA reads TGTGCCAGCAGCGAAAGCACAGGGCGCAATGAGCAGTTCTTC. Combining the CDR3 with reference TRBV7-3 and TRBJ2-1 gives the whole variable domain GAGVSQTPSNKVTEKGKYVELRCDPISGHTALYWYRQSLGQGPEFLIYFQGTGAADDSGLPNDRFFAVRPEGSVSTLKIQRTERGDSAVYLCASSESTGRNEQFFGPGTRLTVL.